These 18 T cell receptor beta chains came from one sample sequenced in a study of T cell responses to AZD1222 COVID-19 vaccine. Assay: immunoSEQ multiplex PCR; the TCRdb copy retains only in-frame clones and omits some. The repertoire consists of around 80,000 clones, with around 93% occurring once and the leading ten covering approximately 8%. The sequences come from peripheral blood, collected 28 days after the second AZD1222 dose. Receptors were obtained from an adult who received the AZD1222 COVID-19 vaccine.

The CDR3 DNA reads as TGTGCCAGCAGCTTCACGTCTTACGAGCAGTACTTC. Protein product: CASSFTSYEQYF. The rearrangement joins TRBV7-2 to TRBJ2-7; the D is unclear. This CDR3 region has 12 residues. The germline V and J ends were trimmed by 3 bases and 4 bases, with 7 bases remaining between them. Germline CDR1 SGHTA, CDR2 FQGNSA.

CDR3 loop: CAISDGQSSYEQYF. The CDR3 DNA reads as TGTGCCATCAGTGACGGACAGAGCTCCTACGAGCAGTACTTC. The chain carries TRBV10-3 and TRBJ2-7, with D perhaps matching TRBD1 (6 bases). V lost 3 bases and J lost 0, with 9 bases in between. Germline values: CDR1 ENHRY, CDR2 SYGVKD. This CDR3 contains 14 residues.

The V call is TRBV7-8, the J call TRBJ2-7; 13 positions match TRBD2. CDR3 length: 15 amino acids. Germline V gene sequence: CDR1 SGHVS, CDR2 FQNEAQ. Trimming at V came to 5 bases and at J to 3 bases, leaving 4 bases not matched to a gene. The CDR3: CASSATSGRGYEQYF. CDR3 nucleotide sequence: TGTGCCAGCAGCGCCACTAGCGGGAGGGGCTACGAGCAGTACTTC.

The J gene is TRBJ2-7, the V gene TRBV19; D could derive from TRBD1 or TRBD2 (5 bases each). Trimming cost V 4 bases and J 7 bases, with 20 bases left between them. Germline CDR1 is LNHDA and CDR2 is SQIVND (reference sequence). The CDR3 is 15 residues long. The CDR3 coding sequence is TGTGCCAGTAGTACCAGGTCCCACGGGGCGGGTGAGCAGTACTTC. Amino acids: CASSTRSHGAGEQYF.

The chain joins TRBV30 to TRBJ2-7, with TRBD2 matching 9 bases. This CDR3 has 14 amino acids. Germline assignment: CDR1 GTSNPN and CDR2 SVGIG (reference sequence). V dropped 3 bases and J dropped 3; count of bases not matched to a gene: 6. CDR3 sequence: CAWSVSGSRYEQYF. CDR3 coding DNA: TGTGCCTGGAGCGTTAGCGGGAGTCGCTACGAGCAGTACTTC.

This chain uses TRBV18 with TRBJ2-3; D not certain. This CDR3 has 15 amino acids. Germline V gene lookup returns CDR1 KGHSH and CDR2 LQKENI. V was shortened by 4 bases and J by 10 bases, with 21 bases between the two germline ends. CDR3 coding DNA: TGTGCCAGCTCACGATCCGGGCTCCCTGAGGACCCGCAGTATTTT. This encodes CASSRSGLPEDPQYF.

The chain uses TRBV19 and TRBJ2-1; D unresolved. The CDR3 loop spans 13 amino acids. In germline, CDR1 is LNHDA, CDR2 SQIVND (reference sequence). Trimming stripped 1 base from V and 5 bases from J, with 6 bases between. The CDR3 sequence is CASSIGFHNEQFF. The CDR3 DNA is TGTGCCAGTAGTATAGGGTTTCACAATGAGCAGTTCTTC. The full variable domain, its missing parts supplied by reference TRBV19 and TRBJ2-1, is DGGITQSPKYLFRKEGQNVTLSCEQNLNHDAMYWYRQDPGQGLRLIYYSQIVNDFQKGDIAEGYSVSREKKESFPLTVTSAQKNPTAFYLCASSIGFHNEQFFGPGTRLTVL.

The chain is built from TRBV29-1 and TRBJ2-7; D is perhaps TRBD1 or TRBD2 (5 bases each). The CDR3 length is 13 residues. In germline, CDR1 is SQVTM, CDR2 ANQGSEA. Deletions cut 4 bases from V and 0 bases from J, with 10 bases between. The CDR3 bases are TGCAGCGTTGCGGGACGCTTCTCCTACGAGCAGTACTTC. Protein: CSVAGRFSYEQYF.

The chain has TRBV6-2 or TRBV6-3 and TRBJ2-1; D remains unclear. The ends were cut back, 2 bases at V and 2 bases at J, with 10 bases in the middle. The CDR3 contains 15 residues. CDR1 MNHEY and CDR2 SVGEGT come from the germline V gene. CDR3 in DNA: TGTGCCAGCAGTTACCTGACGGGCGCCTACAATGAGCAGTTCTTC. This encodes CASSYLTGAYNEQFF.

Here the CDR3 reads CASSPPGQSYEQYF. CDR3 in DNA: TGTGCCAGCAGCCCCCCGGGACAAAGCTACGAGCAGTACTTC. The chain employs TRBV11-2 and TRBJ2-7, with a tentative D call TRBD1 (6 bases). V was trimmed by 5 bases and J by 3 bases, leaving 14 bases between them. This CDR3 has 14 residues. Germline CDR1 and CDR2: SGHAT and FQNNGV. Drawing the rest from reference TRBV11-2 and TRBJ2-7, the complete variable domain is EAGVAQSPRYKIIEKRQSVAFWCNPISGHATLYWYQQILGQGPKLLIQFQNNGVVDDSQLPKDRFSAERLKGVDSTLKIQPAKLEDSAVYLCASSPPGQSYEQYFGPGTRLTVT.

The chain uses TRBV18 and TRBJ1-1; tentative D call: TRBD1 (5 bases). CDR3 length equals 13 residues. V lost 3 bases and J 1 base, leaving 6 bases between the germline ends. CDR1 is KGHSH, CDR2 LQKENI, per germline. CDR3 residues: CASSPTENTEAFF. The CDR3 DNA reads TGTGCCAGCTCACCGACAGAGAACACTGAAGCTTTCTTT.

CDR3 in DNA: TGTGCCAGCAGCTTGGCAGAGCGAAATGAAAAACTGTTTTTT. Its protein is CASSLAERNEKLFF. The J gene is TRBJ1-4, the V gene TRBV5-4, with D unresolved. V lost 0 bases and J lost 5, with 8 bases in between. CDR3 length equals 14 residues. Germline CDR1 is SGHNT and CDR2 is YYREEE (reference sequence).

To note about this clone: Germline and junction disagree at one end, which may indicate a read error. This rearrangement joins TRBV28 to TRBJ1-1; D gene ambiguous. There are 14 residues in the CDR3. Germline CDR1 reads MDHEN; CDR2 reads SYDVKM. The CDR3 DNA sequence: TGTGCCAGCAGCCTTGGTCCGGTGAACGCTGAAGCTTTCTTT. Its protein is CASSLGPVNAEAFF.

The chain couples TRBV11-2 to TRBJ2-7, with D perhaps matching TRBD2 (7 bases). CDR3 length: 14 amino acids. V was shortened by 7 bases and J by 4 bases, with 17 bases between the two germline ends. Germline CDR1 SGHAT, CDR2 FQNNGV. CDR3 in DNA: TGTGCCAGCACCCCGAGGCGGGGGCTTTACGAGCAGTACTTC. It translates to CASTPRRGLYEQYF.

The chain has TRBV7-2 and TRBJ2-1; 8 nucleotides align to TRBD2. J was trimmed by 4 bases and V by 2 bases; bases with no gene match: 10. Germline V CDR1 and CDR2: SGHTA, FQGNSA. This CDR3 has 17 amino acids. The CDR3 bases are TGTGCCAGCAGCTTATTATCCGGGGGGGCCCAATACAATGAGCAGTTCTTC. It yields the protein CASSLLSGGAQYNEQFF.

This chain uses TRBV27 with TRBJ2-7; 14 bases map to TRBD2. J gave up 7 bases and V 4 bases, and 3 bases lay outside the gene matches. The germline V gene encodes CDR1 MNHEY and CDR2 SMNVEV (reference sequence). The CDR3 runs to 14 residues. The CDR3 region has the DNA TGTGCCAGCAGTTGGGGACTAGCGGGAGAAGAGCAGTACTTC. It yields the protein CASSWGLAGEEQYF.

The chain couples TRBV5-1 to TRBJ1-2, with 12 bases aligning to TRBD1. J was trimmed by 2 bases and V by 1 base; bases with no gene match: 9. Germline V gene sequence: CDR1 SGHRS, CDR2 YFSETQ. The CDR3 covers 18 residues. The CDR3: CASSLLPAGTGGNYGYTF. CDR3 nucleotide sequence: TGCGCCAGCAGCTTGCTCCCGGCCGGGACAGGGGGCAACTATGGCTACACCTTC.

The rearrangement links TRBV7-9 to TRBJ2-7, with TRBD2 as a possible D gene (7 bases). The germline gives CDR1 SEHNR, CDR2 FQNEAQ (reference sequence). The CDR3 has 15 amino acids. V lost 5 bases to trimming and J lost 6 bases, with 20 bases between them. CDR3 coding DNA: TGTGCCAGCAGCGCCTTCCGGGGGGCGCTGGGCGAGCAGTACTTC. Its translation: CASSAFRGALGEQYF.